The present TCR beta chain was sequenced within a study of blood T cell repertoires in COVID-19 (dated by TCRdb to the early 2020s). Turning to the overall study: Samples covering the acute and convalescent phases of COVID-19 were provided by collaborators in the United States, Italy and Spain. The repertoires were made available in a free public database intended to serve as a resource for research on the immune response to SARS-CoV-2. The prospective study material was composed of cDNA or gDNA derived from T cells, B-cell-depleted T cells, or PBMCs. The samples were drawn from the first 160 participants of the ongoing ImmuneRACE study and from under 1,500 subjects provided by 6 global collaborators. The sample metadata nearly always contained a de-identified subject ID, COVID-19 status, age in years and sex. HLA class I and class II types, where available, came from metadata supplied by the sample provider rather than from assay-based typing. The dataset comprised deeply sampled blood TCRbeta repertoires from subjects exposed to, actively infected with, or recovered from COVID-19.

TCRbeta CDR3 regions were amplified from genomic DNA by means of the immunoSEQ Assay, a bias-controlled multiplex PCR. On the study's bioinformatics: Nucleated cell counts per sample were estimated from amplification of reference gene primers within the assay. Sequence reads were collapsed and filtered to measure the absolute abundance of every unique TCRbeta CDR3 rearrangement. For each sample, productive Simpson clonality was calculated as the square root of Simpson's diversity index over productive rearrangements. TCRdb obtained this table from immuneACCESS and retained in-frame rearrangements with V and J assigned. These tables miss some clones; where compared with another copy, unresolved V genes account for less than half of the shortfall, and the remainder is unexplained. The V and J calls and clone size are taken from that table; D and trimming were inferred from the DNA. The sample records roughly 260,000 clones, roughly 87% of which are singletons. Around 2.6% of the sample is in the top ten clones.

As for this clone: The clone's antigen remains unknown. No quality values exist for individual bases; no much larger clone is one base distant.

Participants in the prospective study were enrolled through a virtual design, were aged about 18 to 90 years, and lived in fewer than 30 United States geographic areas. In the prospective study, participants were assigned to cohorts based on the clinical history participants reported in a screening survey and a study questionnaire. Mobile phlebotomists in the prospective study collected whole blood, serum and a nasopharyngeal or oropharyngeal swab from every participant. Participants in the prospective study had the option to provide additional blood draws and questionnaires over a roughly 2-month period. Before DNA extraction, blood samples from the prospective study were shipped at room temperature or frozen. The germline V gene sets CDR1 to KGHDR and CDR2 to SFDVKD. The CDR3 numbers 13 residues from cysteine through phenylalanine. The read is trimmed to its CDR3 DNA, 39 bases read in frame from base 1. Unmatched junction bases come to 3, with V trimmed by 4 bases and J by 8 bases.

Results the study describes overall, beyond this receptor: How much clinical and demographic metadata was included differed by source and by participant, and the metadata was provided uncurated.

Sequencing was carried out using PBMCs or T cells enriched from blood (not recorded which). The V and J segments used are TRBV24-1 and TRBJ1-2, and 10 junctional nucleotides match TRBD1. The TCR originated in a woman aged 25 to 39 with acute COVID-19. The CDR3 region has the sequence CATSEGQGLGYTF. The sequenced DNA is TGTGCCACCAGTGAGGGACAGGGGTTGGGCTACACCTTC.